The rows below give T cell receptor beta chains drawn from one sample of a study of blood T cell repertoires in COVID-19. Using immunoSEQ multiplex PCR, the repertoire was profiled, and TCRdb retains in-frame clones only, with some absent. The sample lists some 250,000 clones, over 80% seen once, with 1.2% in the top ten. The specimen sequenced was PBMCs or T cells enriched from blood (not recorded which). These receptors were obtained from a human donor in a cohort exposed to, infected with or recovered from COVID-19 (not recorded which). The donor label of this sample is uncertain. Each CDR3 is given without its conserved first and last residue.

TRBV3-1/TRBV3-2	TRBJ2-3	ASSPLLRGDTDTQY
TRBV5-1	TRBJ2-1	ASSLAGILAYNEQF
TRBV5-6	TRBJ2-7	ASSSAGTGDEQY
TRBV18	TRBJ1-1	ASSRPTGFITEAF
TRBV30	TRBJ2-6	AWSAHSGANVLT
TRBV6-1	TRBJ1-1	ASSETGQAF
TRBV10-3	TRBJ2-7	AIRGTGGHEQY
TRBV10-3	TRBJ1-6	AIRQNNSPLH
TRBV7-8	TRBJ1-1	ASSTRGQVTEAF
TRBV30	TRBJ2-3	AWSLGQGGTDTQY
TRBV21-1	TRBJ2-7	ASSKHRTYEQY
TRBV21-1	TRBJ1-3	ASSKTAAPNSSQAGNTIY
TRBV4-3	TRBJ1-2	ASSQDKNRGNGYT
TRBV30	TRBJ1-2	AWSAGTYDYGYT
TRBV7-8	TRBJ2-3	ASSLVRLATDTQY
TRBV25-1	TRBJ1-6	ASSVRGGDINSPLH
TRBV10-3	TRBJ1-2	AISGQGPSYGYT
TRBV9	TRBJ1-2	ASSVETEFNYGYT
TRBV3-1/TRBV3-2	TRBJ1-1	ASSQDGPRWAEAF
TRBV14	TRBJ2-7	ASSLPRDSNSYEQY
TRBV3-1/TRBV3-2	TRBJ2-5	ASSQPTSGPETQY
TRBV5-4	TRBJ1-6	ASSFGASYNSPLH
TRBV4-1	TRBJ1-1	ASSQTGATEAF
TRBV11-2	TRBJ2-2	ASSLTGGTGELF
TRBV2	TRBJ2-7	ASRADRGPGDEQY
TRBV2	TRBJ2-7	ASSEAPTGRKY
TRBV12-5	TRBJ2-1	ASGVTGNEQF
TRBV27	TRBJ1-1	ASRLGQGFTEAF
TRBV9	TRBJ1-1	ASSVLSDLRGTEAF
TRBV5-6	TRBJ2-1	ASSFEGILGDEQF
TRBV7-9	TRBJ2-1	ASSLTSGYNEQF
TRBV2	TRBJ2-4	ASMRDWENIQY
TRBV30	TRBJ2-2	AWNPQWDTGELF
TRBV2	TRBJ1-2	ASSERGQGVYGYT
TRBV7-9	TRBJ1-2	ASSLVAAGSNYGYT
TRBV2	TRBJ1-2	ASSDRDGHGYT
TRBV19	TRBJ1-5	ASSISGGRQPQH
TRBV14	TRBJ1-1	ASSQNLNTEAF
TRBV9	TRBJ1-1	ASSRDGNTEAF
TRBV7-8	TRBJ1-6	ASSLGAGGWGNLH
TRBV5-1	TRBJ2-7	ASSWSYRFYEQY
TRBV2	TRBJ2-2	ASTPRWGPTGELF